The T cell receptor beta chain described here comes from a study of Ad26.COV2.S vaccination and SARS-CoV-2 variants. There are a few counts of this clone. Treatment defined: roughly 19 received Ad26.COV2.S at low or high dose, single or two shots; 5 received placebo; per-sample allocation not given. Specimen acquisition occurred on day 63 following the initial vaccine or placebo injection. Vaccine was an Ad26 vector expressing Wuhan-strain SARS-CoV-2 spike. The length of the CDR3 is 15 residues. With 5 bases clipped from V and 4 bases from J, the junction kept 8 bases outside the gene matches. Germline CDR1 SEHNR, CDR2 FQNEAQ (reference sequence). The repertoire was sequenced with immunoSEQ multiplex PCR; TCRdb's copy has only in-frame clones and lacks some. The table lists some 300,000 clones, around 84% of them singletons.

This TCR was sampled from a person between 18 and 59 years old who received the Ad26.COV2.S COVID-19 vaccine or a placebo. The sample consisted of peripheral blood, taken in a trial of Ad26.COV2.S vaccine versus placebo. The genes are TRBV7-9 and TRBJ1-2; 9 bases agree with TRBD1. The CDR3 DNA follows: TGTGCCAGCAGCGCAGGACAGGGGACTCCCTATGGCTACACCTTC. Its translation is CASSAGQGTPYGYTF.